This TCR beta chain is drawn from a study of blood T cell repertoires in COVID-19. Study as a whole: COVID-19 samples from acute and convalescent phases originated in the United States, Italy and Spain. T cells, B-cell-depleted T cells, or PBMCs provided the cDNA or gDNA that served as material.

In the study's own analysis: Estimation of nucleated cell counts relied on the amplification of reference gene primers. The method was immunoSEQ multiplex PCR; TCRdb's version includes in-frame clones alone and lacks a portion of them. V and J calls and clone size come straight from that table; D and trimming were deduced from the DNA. The sample holds under 250,000 clones, under 90% seen once. The CDR3 is 18 amino acids. J gave up 0 bases and V 5 bases, and 11 bases lay outside the gene matches. Germline CDR1 is SEHNR and CDR2 is FQNEAQ (reference sequence). The V and J genes are TRBV7-9 and TRBJ2-7, with 12 bases aligning to TRBD2. The sample was peripheral blood. The origin of this receptor is an elderly woman with acute or convalescent COVID-19. The CDR3 bases are TGTGCCAGCAGCCCCCGACTAGCGGGGGCAGCGAGCTCCTACGAGCAGTACTTC. Translated: CASSPRLAGAASSYEQYF.